Following are 28 T cell receptor beta chains from one sample sequenced in a study of T cells in Graves' hyperthyroidism and ophthalmopathy. Amplification of TCR beta CDR3 regions was performed using RNA transcripts as template. RT-PCR in the first round (using the HTBI primer set) targeted the TCR CDR3. TCRdb analysed the multiplex PCR reads with MiXCR anew, one entry per CDR3 protein. The sample contains under 400,000 distinct CDR3 sequences, 15% to 19% of which appear only once. What was sequenced was blood. These TCRs come from a woman younger than 30 with Graves' hyperthyroidism that later progressed to Graves' ophthalmopathy.

This clonotype was seen only a few times. V usage is TRBV7-9 and J usage is TRBJ1-6, with a possible D match to TRBD1 (5 bases). Germline V gene sequence: CDR1 SEHNR, CDR2 FQNEAQ (reference sequence). This CDR3 is built from 14 residues. With 5 bases removed from V and 8 bases from J, the gap between germline ends came to 13 bases. CDR3 in DNA: TGTGCCAGCAGCCTCCGGGACGGGCATTCACCCCTCCACTTT. It encodes CASSLRDGHSPLHF.

This clonotype was seen at least ten times. The rearrangement links TRBV18 to TRBJ1-1, with D tentatively TRBD1 (6 bases). The CDR3 has 15 residues. Germline V gene sequence: CDR1 KGHSH, CDR2 LQKENI. V was shortened by 0 bases and J by 1 base, with 9 bases between the two germline ends. CDR3: CASSPPRTANTEAFF. The CDR3 nucleotides read TGTGCCAGCTCACCACCCCGGACAGCGAACACTGAAGCTTTCTTT.

This clonotype was found a few times. The genes are TRBV4-1 and TRBJ1-6; D is ambiguous. V lost 1 base and J 6 bases, leaving 16 bases between the germline ends. The CDR3 covers 17 residues. CDR1 and CDR2 from the germline V gene are MGHRA and YSYEKL. CDR3 coding DNA: TGCGCCAGCAGCCAAGCTAATGGGCGAAGAGGTAATTCACCCCTCCACTTT. Its translation is CASSQANGRRGNSPLHF.

The sample holds a few counts of this clonotype. A read error may be the cause here, since a much bigger clone is one base away. The chain joins TRBV30 to TRBJ1-2; possible D gene TRBD1, 5 bases. Germline loops: CDR1 GTSNPN, CDR2 SVGIG (reference sequence). The CDR3 is made up of 16 amino acids. The CDR3 sequence: CAWSLRYSFWDYGYAF. The CDR3 DNA reads TGTGCCTGGAGCCTCCGTTACTCGTTCTGGGACTATGGCTACGCCTTC.

V and J are TRBV29-1 and TRBJ2-1; 8 nucleotides align to TRBD1. From germline, CDR1 is SQVTM and CDR2 ANQGSEA. CDR3 length: 15 amino acids. V lost 6 bases and J lost 4; bases outside the gene matches: 11. CDR3 loop: CSVYNRDRLYNEQFF. The CDR3 DNA reads TGCAGCGTGTACAACCGGGACAGGCTTTACAATGAGCAGTTCTTC.

This clonotype appeared many times. The rearrangement links TRBV2 to TRBJ1-3; D gene ambiguous. In germline, CDR1 is SNHLY, CDR2 FYNNEI. V was pared by 6 bases and J by 0 bases, with 9 bases between. This CDR3 comprises 14 residues. CDR3 in DNA: TGTGCCAGCAGGTGGGAGACCTCTGGAAACACCATATATTTT. The encoded protein is CASRWETSGNTIYF.

This clonotype was counted many times. J is TRBJ2-7 and V is TRBV10-3, with 7 bases that match TRBD1. Unmatched junction bases numbered 11, after V lost 9 bases and J lost 3 bases. The length of the CDR3 is 14 residues. Germline V gene sequence: CDR1 ENHRY, CDR2 SYGVKD. In DNA form, the CDR3 reads TGTGCCATTCTCGGACAGGATGGGATCTACGAGCAGTACTTC. Translated: CAILGQDGIYEQYF.

This clonotype was seen many times. The chain combines TRBV5-1 with TRBJ2-2; 11 bases are a match to TRBD2. This CDR3 comprises 16 residues. CDR1 SGHRS and CDR2 YFSETQ come from the germline V gene. Trimming cost V 6 bases and J 5 bases; bases outside gene matches: 9. The CDR3 spells CASMPGSGRATGELFF. The CDR3 DNA reads as TGCGCCAGCATGCCCGGTAGCGGGAGGGCAACCGGGGAGCTGTTTTTT.

The table lists this clonotype with many counts. The chain recombines TRBV2 with TRBJ2-5, with TRBD1 identical over 9 bases. The CDR3 runs to 18 residues. The J segment lost 0 bases and the V segment lost 9 bases, leaving 17 bases of the junction unmatched. Germline CDR1 and CDR2: SNHLY and FYNNEI. CDR3 in amino acids: CASRGIGTGGSYQETQYF. CDR3 nucleotides: TGTGCCAGTCGTGGAATAGGAACAGGGGGCTCGTACCAAGAGACCCAGTACTTC.

This clonotype was seen many times. The rearrangement joins TRBV20-1 to TRBJ2-1; D perhaps matches TRBD1 (6 bases). The length of the CDR3 is 17 residues. With 6 bases removed from V and 3 bases from J, the gap between germline ends came to 24 bases. Germline CDR1 and CDR2: DFQATT and SNEGSKA (reference sequence). The DNA for the CDR3 is TGCAGTGCCGGTGGTGCAGGGGCACTCATGATCTACAATGAGCAGTTCTTC. It codes for CSAGGAGALMIYNEQFF.

This clonotype was counted many times. The genes are TRBV18 and TRBJ1-1; weak D call: TRBD1 (5 bases). Germline loops: CDR1 KGHSH, CDR2 LQKENI. This CDR3 region has 14 residues. Trimming pared 3 bases from V and 3 bases from J, leaving 11 bases between. The CDR3 here is CASSPGPWDTEAFF. Here the CDR3 DNA reads TGTGCCAGCTCACCGGGACCTTGGGACACTGAAGCTTTCTTT.

This clonotype was counted ten times or more. The J gene is TRBJ1-2, the V gene TRBV6-1, with D possibly matching TRBD1 (5 bases). Between the trimmed V and J ends, which lost 6 bases and 3 bases, there was a span of 11 bases. The germline V gene has CDR1 MNHNS and CDR2 SASEGT. CDR3 size: 13 residues. The CDR3: CASRLTGDYGYTF. Written as DNA, the CDR3 is TGTGCCAGCAGGTTAACAGGAGACTATGGCTACACCTTC.

This clonotype has a count of ten or more. The chain recombines TRBV11-1 with TRBJ2-7; possible D gene TRBD1, 5 bases. The CDR3 contains 15 residues. V was clipped by 5 bases and J by 0 bases, with 14 bases between them. The germline gives CDR1 SGHAT, CDR2 FQDESV (reference sequence). DNA of the CDR3: TGTGCCAGCAGCCGCCCCCGGACACCCTCCTACGAGCAGTACTTC. This sequence encodes CASSRPRTPSYEQYF. The complete variable domain, with remaining parts taken from reference TRBV11-1 and TRBJ2-7, reads EAEVAQSPRYKITEKSQAVAFWCDPISGHATLYWYRQILGQGPELLVQFQDESVVDDSQLPKDRFSAERLKGVDSTLKIQPAELGDSAMYLCASSRPRTPSYEQYFGPGTRLTVT.

The chain has TRBV3-1 and TRBJ2-1; TRBD2 agrees at 10 bases. Germline V gives CDR1 LGHDT, CDR2 YNNKEL (reference sequence). With V trimmed by 1 base and J by 0 bases, 9 bases remained unmatched. This CDR3 has 19 amino acids. The CDR3 loop is CASSQAVGLAASSYNEQFF. CDR3 coding DNA: TGTGCCAGCAGCCAAGCCGTCGGACTAGCGGCCAGCTCCTACAATGAGCAGTTCTTC.

There are many counts of this clonotype. This chain connects TRBV6-1 to TRBJ2-5; 14 bases align to TRBD2. V gave up 9 bases and J gave up 5 bases; unmatched junction bases: 2. The V gene's germline CDR1 is MNHNS and CDR2 SASEGT. The CDR3 runs to 13 residues. The CDR3 here is CASRTSGRETQYF. CDR3 nucleotide sequence: TGTGCCAGTCGGACTAGCGGGAGGGAGACCCAGTACTTC.

This chain links TRBV19 with TRBJ2-4; weak D call: TRBD2 (5 bases). CDR1 is LNHDA and CDR2 is SQIVND in the germline V gene (reference sequence). V was clipped by 7 bases and J by 1 base, with 17 bases between them. This CDR3 has 16 amino acids. In DNA form, the CDR3 reads TGTGCCAGTAACAAGGGCCCTTCGGGGGCCAAAAACATTCAGTACTTC. Amino acids: CASNKGPSGAKNIQYF.

This clonotype was detected many times. The rearrangement links TRBV20-1 to TRBJ2-2; D remains unclear. Germline values: CDR1 DFQATT, CDR2 SNEGSKA (reference sequence). The CDR3 spans 14 residues. Trimming shortened V by 0 bases and J by 1 base, and 6 bases separated the two germline ends. Written as DNA, the CDR3 is TGCAGTGCTAGAGACATACGGAACACCGGGGAGCTGTTTTTT. It encodes CSARDIRNTGELFF.

This clonotype was detected ten times or more. The CDR3 bases are TGCAGCGTTGTTAACAGGGACACCGGGGAGCTGTTTTTT. Translating gives CSVVNRDTGELFF. V is TRBV29-1 and J is TRBJ2-2; a possible D gene is TRBD1 (6 bases). This CDR3 region has 13 residues. Between the trimmed V and J ends, which lost 4 bases and 3 bases, there was a span of 9 bases. Germline lookup yields CDR1 SQVTM and CDR2 ANQGSEA.

The chain uses TRBV30 and TRBJ2-2; D unclear. The CDR3 runs 15 residues. V was cut by 0 bases and J by 4 bases, with 12 bases left in between. CDR1 and CDR2 from the germline V gene are GTSNPN and SVGIG (reference sequence). CDR3 sequence reads: CAWSVLRVTTGELFF. CDR3 DNA: TGTGCCTGGAGTGTACTCCGGGTAACCACCGGGGAGCTGTTTTTT.

The genes are TRBV6-2 or TRBV6-3 and TRBJ2-5; D is perhaps TRBD2 (6 bases). V lost 6 bases and J lost 2, with 10 bases in between. CDR3 length: 13 amino acids. The germline gives CDR1 MNHEY, CDR2 SVGEGT. The CDR3, as DNA: TGTGCCAGCAGACCTAGCGCACAAGAGACCCAGTACTTC. This sequence encodes CASRPSAQETQYF.

J is TRBJ1-3 and V is TRBV19; D is unclear. V lost 5 bases to trimming and J lost 4 bases, with 12 bases between them. Per the germline V gene, CDR1 is LNHDA and CDR2 is SQIVND (reference sequence). This CDR3 is 14 amino acids long. The CDR3 loop is CASSPGPVGNTIYF. In DNA form, the CDR3 reads TGTGCCAGTAGTCCCGGCCCCGTCGGAAACACCATATATTTT. Using reference TRBV19 and TRBJ1-3 for the parts outside the CDR3, the full variable domain is DGGITQSPKYLFRKEGQNVTLSCEQNLNHDAMYWYRQDPGQGLRLIYYSQIVNDFQKGDIAEGYSVSREKKESFPLTVTSAQKNPTAFYLCASSPGPVGNTIYFGEGSWLTVV.

This clonotype came up many times. Written as DNA, the CDR3 is TGTGCCAGCAGTGACAGGATGGGACGTGAAAAACTGTTTTTT. Its protein product is CASSDRMGREKLFF. The rearrangement joins TRBV6-1 to TRBJ1-4, with a weak D call TRBD1 (5 bases). The CDR3 spans 14 residues. Trimming pared 3 bases from V and 7 bases from J, leaving 12 bases between. Germline values: CDR1 MNHNS, CDR2 SASEGT.

This clonotype was detected many times. This rearrangement joins TRBV29-1 to TRBJ2-7, with 7 bases fitting TRBD1. The trim removed 1 base at V and 2 bases at J, leaving 2 bases unmatched. In germline, CDR1 is SQVTM, CDR2 ANQGSEA. The CDR3 covers 13 residues. The CDR3 sequence is CSVEVGTAYEQYF. The CDR3 DNA reads as TGCAGCGTTGAAGTCGGGACAGCCTACGAGCAGTACTTC.

The chain employs TRBV11-2 and TRBJ2-1, with 12 bases matching TRBD2. Per germline, CDR1 SGHAT and CDR2 FQNNGV. This CDR3 is 17 amino acids long. With V trimmed by 4 bases and J by 8 bases, 12 bases remained unmatched. The CDR3 nucleotides read TGTGCCAGCAGCTGGGGGGTTACTAGCGGGAGGTTGGATGAGCAGTTCTTC. It codes for CASSWGVTSGRLDEQFF.

This sequence joins TRBV20-1 and TRBJ2-7; 9 bases match TRBD2. The germline gives CDR1 DFQATT, CDR2 SNEGSKA (reference sequence). This CDR3 comprises 14 residues. The J segment lost 3 bases and the V segment lost 5 bases, leaving 8 bases of the junction unmatched. CDR3 in DNA: TGCAGTGCTGCGCTTAGCGGGAGAGGCTACGAGCAGTACTTC. Amino acids: CSAALSGRGYEQYF.

This sequence joins TRBV27 and TRBJ2-4; D may be TRBD2 (6 bases). Deletions cut 1 base from V and 10 bases from J, with 14 bases between. The length of the CDR3 is 14 residues. Germline values: CDR1 MNHEY, CDR2 SMNVEV (reference sequence). CDR3 region: CASSLLGDLNIQYF. The CDR3 nucleotides read TGTGCCAGCAGTTTATTGGGGGACTTAAATATTCAGTACTTC.

Only a few counts were recorded for this clonotype. The CDR3: CASSSLTGGRADTQYF. CDR3 in DNA: TGTGCCAGCAGCTCCCTTACAGGGGGCAGGGCAGATACGCAGTATTTT. The gene calls are TRBV13 and TRBJ2-3; 9 bases are shared with TRBD1. V lost 4 bases and J lost 4; bases outside the gene matches: 9. The V gene's germline CDR1 is PRHDT and CDR2 FYEKMQ (reference sequence). CDR3 length: 16 amino acids.

Within the sample, this clonotype is hyperexpanded (1% or more). This rearrangement joins TRBV7-8 to TRBJ1-5; D gene uncertain. V was cut by 5 bases and J by 3 bases, with 14 bases left in between. Looked up from germline, CDR1 is SGHVS and CDR2 is FQNEAQ. The CDR3 covers 15 residues. CDR3: CASSDGGLNNQPQHF. The CDR3 DNA follows: TGTGCCAGCAGCGATGGAGGACTCAACAATCAGCCCCAGCATTTT.